This TCR beta chain was found in a study of PD-L1 blockade in urothelial cancer. Across the study: Individuals in the cohort had been given 0 to 3 earlier chemotherapy regimens. Analyses used blood from 3 weeks (second dose) and 6 weeks after treatment start.

PCRs were each spiked with synthetic TCR analog templates. Assay used: immunoSEQ multiplex PCR; TCRdb lists only in-frame clones, some missing. Here the sample spans 85,000 to 100,000 clones, more than 90% being singletons. V gave up 2 bases and J gave up 8 bases; unmatched junction bases: 16. CDR3 size: 17 residues. Anywhere from 1 to 8 samples came from each patient, spanning pretreatment and on-treatment. The source was PBMCs, collected around atezolizumab (anti-PD-L1) treatment. This clonotype was obtained from a man aged 60 to 69 with urothelial cancer. The rearrangement uses TRBV5-3 and TRBJ2-1; TRBD2 matches 7 bases. TRBV5-3 qualifies as an ORF whose function is uncertain. The CDR3 here is CARSFPQTSLGRDEQFF. The CDR3 DNA follows: TGTGCCAGAAGCTTCCCCCAGACTAGCCTCGGCCGGGATGAGCAGTTCTTC.